This entry lists 20 T cell receptor beta chains sequenced from one sample in a study of molecular identifiers for immune sequencing clone quantification. A single record per CDR3 protein comes from TCRdb applying MiXCR to the PCR reads. The repertoire holds hundreds of thousands of distinct CDR3 sequences, with over 25% as singletons. The source material was naive CD8+ T cells from blood, with Jurkat cell RNA spiked in. The subset: FACS-sorted CD8+CD4-CCR7+CD45RA+ naive T cells. These receptors were collected from a human donor in good health. Some libraries in this study had Jurkat cell RNA spiked in.

This clonotype was seen at least ten times. This sequence joins TRBV28 and TRBJ1-4, with 8 bases aligning to TRBD1. This CDR3 has 15 amino acids. The J segment lost 3 bases and the V segment lost 5 bases, leaving 5 bases of the junction unmatched. Germline V lookup: CDR1 MDHEN, CDR2 SYDVKM. The CDR3 loop reads CASSPTGEANEKLFF. CDR3 coding DNA: TGTGCCAGCAGTCCGACAGGGGAGGCTAATGAAAAACTGTTTTTT.

Many counts were recorded for this clonotype. The chain employs TRBV6-2 or TRBV6-3 and TRBJ1-5, with D unclear. Per the germline V gene, CDR1 is MNHEY and CDR2 is SVGEGT. This CDR3 is 14 amino acids long. V was clipped by 7 bases and J by 1 base, with 11 bases between them. The CDR3 sequence: CASTNGRSNQPQHF. CDR3 nucleotide sequence: TGTGCCAGCACCAACGGCAGGAGCAATCAGCCCCAGCATTTT.

A note on this clonotype: A much larger clone lies one base from this, so it may be a read error. The chain uses TRBV6-5 and TRBJ2-1; D is undetermined. The CDR3 sequence is 16 residues long. The germline gives CDR1 MNHEY, CDR2 SVGAGI. This CDR3 reads CASSVGSATIYNEQLF. DNA for the CDR3: TGTGCCAGCAGTGTGGGTTCAGCGACAATCTACAATGAGCAGCTCTTC.

Points on this clonotype: A junction boundary mismatches the germline segment, possibly from a read error. This chain uses TRBV15 with TRBJ2-4; 8 nucleotides match TRBD1. Germline CDR1 LNHNV, CDR2 YYDKDF (reference sequence). The CDR3 totals 15 residues. The CDR3 spells CAASRDSGGGYIQYF. In nucleotides, the CDR3 is TGTGCCGCCAGCAGAGATTCAGGGGGCGGGTACATTCAGTACTTC. Full variable domain (outside the CDR3, taken from reference TRBV15 and TRBJ2-4): DAMVIQNPRYQVTQFGKPVTLSCSQTLNHNVMYWYQQKSSQAPKLLFHYYDKDFNNEADTPDNFQSRRPNTSFCFLDIRSPGLGDTAMYLCAASRDSGGGYIQYFGAGTRLSVL.

The chain combines TRBV3-2 with TRBJ2-5. TRBV3-2 is classified as a pseudogene. This CDR3 has 15 residues. As DNA, the CDR3 is TGTGCCAGCAGCCCAAGTAACTCTGGGTCCGAGACCCAGTACTTC. Translation: CASSPSNSGSETQYF.

This clonotype has at least ten counts. V is TRBV28 and J is TRBJ2-1; possibly TRBD2 for D (6 bases). Trimming shortened V by 3 bases and J by 0 bases, and 9 bases separated the two germline ends. The CDR3 sequence is 15 residues long. From germline, CDR1 is MDHEN and CDR2 SYDVKM. The CDR3 region is CASSFRGSSYNEQFF. CDR3 sequence (DNA): TGTGCCAGCAGTTTTCGGGGGAGCTCCTACAATGAGCAGTTCTTC.

This clonotype appeared many times. The chain recombines TRBV5-1 with TRBJ2-7, with D perhaps matching TRBD1 (5 bases). The V end lost 4 bases, the J end lost 2 bases, and 13 bases lay between the germline ends. Per germline, CDR1 SGHRS and CDR2 YFSETQ. CDR3 length: 14 residues. CDR3 residues: CASSPLQDPYEQYF. CDR3 bases: TGCGCCAGCAGCCCCTTACAGGACCCCTACGAGCAGTACTTC.

The chain uses TRBV5-6 and TRBJ1-3; D is unclear. Trimming took 2 bases from V and 2 from J, leaving 8 bases between them. This CDR3 comprises 14 residues. In germline, CDR1 is SGHDT, CDR2 YYEEEE. CDR3 sequence: CASSFGVAGNTIYF. The CDR3 DNA sequence: TGTGCCAGCAGCTTCGGGGTAGCTGGAAACACCATATATTTT.

This clonotype showed up many times. This chain uses TRBV5-1 with TRBJ2-3; TRBD2 matches at 11 bases. The CDR3 has 18 amino acids. V shed 4 bases, J shed 3 bases, and the junction held 13 bases outside the gene matches. Germline CDR1 SGHRS, CDR2 YFSETQ. This CDR3 is CASSGPGPSGGRTDTQYF. In nucleotides, the CDR3 is TGCGCCAGCAGCGGGCCGGGTCCTAGCGGGGGGAGGACAGATACGCAGTATTTT.

This clonotype was recorded at least ten times. The chain employs TRBV3-1 and TRBJ2-7; D gene unclear. The CDR3 spans 14 residues. CDR1 LGHDT and CDR2 YNNKEL come from the germline V gene (reference sequence). V was clipped by 6 bases and J by 0 bases, with 12 bases between them. The CDR3 reads CASSPEVFSYEQYF. In DNA, the CDR3 is TGTGCCAGCAGTCCCGAGGTGTTCTCCTACGAGCAGTACTTC.

Worth noting for this clonotype: A read error is possible here, since a much larger clone lies one base away. The chain combines TRBV3-1 with TRBJ2-1; 7 bases align to TRBD1. Germline CDR1 is LGHDT and CDR2 is YNNKEL (reference sequence). The junction had 10 bases not matched to a gene; V was cut back by 1 base and J by 10 bases. This CDR3 has 15 amino acids. CDR3 region: CASSQGGQANYEQFF. The CDR3 DNA sequence: TGTGCCAGCAGCCAAGGAGGACAGGCCAACTACGAGCAGTTCTTC.

This clonotype occurred a few times. V is TRBV12-3 or TRBV12-4 and J is TRBJ2-1, with D tentatively TRBD2 (6 bases). The CDR3 totals 13 residues. V was shortened by 7 bases and J by 6 bases, with 13 bases between the two germline ends. The DNA for the CDR3 is TGTGCCAGCACTCTAGGACTAATCAATGAGCAGTTCTTC. It translates to CASTLGLINEQFF.

This clonotype was picked up many times. This rearrangement joins TRBV9 to TRBJ2-7; 10 nucleotides agree with TRBD1. The CDR3 is 16 amino acids. Germline V CDR1 and CDR2: SGDLS, YYNGEE. V shed 3 bases, J shed 3 bases, and the junction held 9 bases outside the gene matches. For the CDR3, the DNA is TGTGCCAGCAGCGAACGACAGGGGGCGGGGGTCTACGAGCAGTACTTC. Translation: CASSERQGAGVYEQYF.

The CDR3 here is CASSPWTESNYGYTF. The CDR3 region has the DNA TGTGCCAGTAGTCCGTGGACAGAATCAAACTATGGCTACACCTTC. The genes are TRBV19 and TRBJ1-2; a possible D gene is TRBD1 (6 bases). The CDR3 contains 15 residues. Germline CDR1 LNHDA, CDR2 SQIVND (reference sequence). V shed 5 bases and J shed 2 bases, with 15 bases lying between them. The full variable domain, its missing parts supplied by reference TRBV19 and TRBJ1-2, is DGGITQSPKYLFRKEGQNVTLSCEQNLNHDAMYWYRQDPGQGLRLIYYSQIVNDFQKGDIAEGYSVSREKKESFPLTVTSAQKNPTAFYLCASSPWTESNYGYTFGSGTRLTVV.

There are many counts of this clonotype. The rearrangement uses TRBV29-1 and TRBJ1-1; weak D call: TRBD1 (5 bases). The germline V gene encodes CDR1 SQVTM and CDR2 ANQGSEA. The CDR3 is made up of 11 amino acids. V lost 8 bases and J 2 bases, leaving 9 bases between the germline ends. CDR3 bases: TGCAGCTCCAGGGAAAACACTGAAGCTTTCTTT. Protein: CSSRENTEAFF.

The gene calls are TRBV6-1 and TRBJ1-1; 10 bases align to TRBD1. Germline V lookup: CDR1 MNHNS, CDR2 SASEGT. Unmatched junction bases numbered 8, after V lost 8 bases and J lost 5 bases. This CDR3 comprises 14 residues. This CDR3 reads CASGRQGASTEAFF. DNA for the CDR3: TGTGCCAGCGGAAGACAGGGGGCTAGTACTGAAGCTTTCTTT.

A few counts support this clonotype. This rearrangement joins TRBV20-1 to TRBJ1-1; 8 nucleotides line up with TRBD1. CDR1 and CDR2 (germline): DFQATT, SNEGSKA (reference sequence). The CDR3 length is 13 residues. V was clipped by 1 base and J by 6 bases; unmatched bases: 4. In nucleotides, the CDR3 is TGCAGTGCTAGAGCAGGACAGGGACCTGAAGCTTTCTTT. This encodes CSARAGQGPEAFF.

This chain connects TRBV11-2 to TRBJ1-1, with 7 positions matching TRBD1. The CDR3 sequence is 13 residues long. Looked up from germline, CDR1 is SGHAT and CDR2 is FQNNGV. The junction had 3 bases not matched to a gene; V was cut back by 1 base and J by 7 bases. The CDR3 is CASSLVTGFEAFF. The CDR3 nucleotides are TGTGCCAGCAGCTTAGTGACAGGGTTTGAAGCTTTCTTT.

With regard to this clonotype: It may be a read error: a sequence one base away is much more abundant. This chain links TRBV28 with TRBJ2-7, with 8 bases matching TRBD1. This CDR3 is built from 15 residues. The J segment lost 3 bases and the V segment lost 6 bases, leaving 10 bases of the junction unmatched. The V gene's germline CDR1 is MDHEN and CDR2 SYDVKM. DNA of the CDR3: TGTGCCAGCAGCCTAGGACAGGGACAAGTCTACGAGCAGTACTTC. Translation gives CASSLGQGQVYEQYF. Full variable domain (rest looked up from reference TRBV28 and TRBJ2-7): DVKVTQSSRYLVKRTGEKVFLECVQDMDHENMFWYRQDPGLGLRLIYFSYDVKMKEKGDIPEGYSVSREKKERFSLILESASTNQTSMYLCASSLGQGQVYEQYFGPGTRLTVT.

Points on this clonotype: The junction does not match germline at one end; this may be a read error. The V and J genes are TRBV3-1 and TRBJ2-5; no clear D gene. The CDR3 has 12 amino acids. Germline V gene data show CDR1 as LGHDT and CDR2 as YNNKEL (reference sequence). CDR3 in amino acids: CASRQDLETQYF. The CDR3 DNA reads TGTGCCAGCCGCCAAGATTTGGAGACCCAGTACTTC.